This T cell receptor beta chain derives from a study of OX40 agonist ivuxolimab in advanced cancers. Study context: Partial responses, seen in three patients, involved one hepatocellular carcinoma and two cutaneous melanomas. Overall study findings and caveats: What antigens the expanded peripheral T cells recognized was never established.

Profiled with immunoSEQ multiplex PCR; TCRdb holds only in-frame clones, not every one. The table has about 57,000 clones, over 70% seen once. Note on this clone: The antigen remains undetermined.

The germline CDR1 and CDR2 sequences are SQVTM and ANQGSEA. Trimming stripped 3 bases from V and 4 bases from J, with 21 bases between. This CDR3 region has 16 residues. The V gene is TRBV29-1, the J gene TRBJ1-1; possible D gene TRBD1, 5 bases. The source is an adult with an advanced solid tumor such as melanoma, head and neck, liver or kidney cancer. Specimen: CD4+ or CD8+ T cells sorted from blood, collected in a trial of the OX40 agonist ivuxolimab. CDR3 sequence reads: CSVDVTDFQMGTEAFF. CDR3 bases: TGCAGCGTTGATGTGACAGACTTCCAGATGGGCACTGAAGCTTTCTTT.